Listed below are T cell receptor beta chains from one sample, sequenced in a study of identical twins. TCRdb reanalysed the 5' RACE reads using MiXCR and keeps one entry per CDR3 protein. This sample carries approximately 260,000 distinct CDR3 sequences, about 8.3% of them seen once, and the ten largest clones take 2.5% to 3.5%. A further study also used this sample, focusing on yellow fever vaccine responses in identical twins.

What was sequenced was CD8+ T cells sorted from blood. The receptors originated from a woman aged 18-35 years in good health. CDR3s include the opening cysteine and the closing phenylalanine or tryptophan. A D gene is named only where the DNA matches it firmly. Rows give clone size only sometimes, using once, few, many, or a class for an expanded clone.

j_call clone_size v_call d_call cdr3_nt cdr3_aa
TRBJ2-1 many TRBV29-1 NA TGCAGCGTTGAGGAGCGGTTGGGGCAGTTCTTC CSVEERLGQFF
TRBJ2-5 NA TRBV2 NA TGTGCCAGCAGTGATCAGGGCCGTAGACCCCAAGAGACCCAGTACTTC CASSDQGRRPQETQYF
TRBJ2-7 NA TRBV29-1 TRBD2 TGCAGCGTTTCTAGCGGGACCTCCTACGAGCAGTACTTC CSVSSGTSYEQYF
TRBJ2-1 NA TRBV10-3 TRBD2 TGTGCCATCAGTGAGGTCATAGCGGGAGGGTCCTACAATGAGCAGTTCTTC CAISEVIAGGSYNEQFF
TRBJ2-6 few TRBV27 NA TGTGCCAGCAGTTTAGCAGGTGAAAGTTCTGGGGCCAACGTCCTGACTTTC CASSLAGESSGANVLTF
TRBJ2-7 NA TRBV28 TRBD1 TGTGCCAGCAGCCTGACCGACAGGGGGAATATCGAGCAGTACTTC CASSLTDRGNIEQYF
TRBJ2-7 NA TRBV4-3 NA TGCGCCAGCAGCCAAGATCGGCACGAGGGTAGCTACGAGCAGTACTTC CASSQDRHEGSYEQYF
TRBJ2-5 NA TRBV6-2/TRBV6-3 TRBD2 TGTGCCAGCTACCGGGGACTAGCGGGAGGAGAGACCCAGTACTTC CASYRGLAGGETQYF
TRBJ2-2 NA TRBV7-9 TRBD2 TGTGCCAGCAGCTTAGAGGGACTAGCCACGCCTACCGGGGAGCTGTTTTTT CASSLEGLATPTGELFF
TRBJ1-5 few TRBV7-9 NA TGTGCCAGCAGCCCCCGACAGGTTCCAAGCAATCAGCCCCAGCATTTT CASSPRQVPSNQPQHF
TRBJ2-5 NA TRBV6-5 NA TGTGCCAGCAGTTATCAGACAGGCTACGAAGAGACCCAGTACTTC CASSYQTGYEETQYF
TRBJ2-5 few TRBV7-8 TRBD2 TGTGCCAGCAGCCCCGTGGGACTAGCGGCGGGGGAAGAGACCCAGTACTTC CASSPVGLAAGEETQYF
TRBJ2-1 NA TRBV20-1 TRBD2 TGCAGTGCTAGGGCTAGCGGGAGGTTTGATGAGCAGTTCTTC CSARASGRFDEQFF
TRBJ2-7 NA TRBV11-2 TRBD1 TGTGCCAGCAGCGGACAGGGGGCCTTCTCCTACGAGCAGTACTTC CASSGQGAFSYEQYF
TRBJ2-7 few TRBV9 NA TGTGCCAGCAGCGTAGCCGGGGAAAAGGCCGAGCAGTACTTC CASSVAGEKAEQYF
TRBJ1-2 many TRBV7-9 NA TGTGCCAGCAGCCCTCCAAGGGATAATGGCTACACCTTC CASSPPRDNGYTF
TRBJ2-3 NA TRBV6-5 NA TGTGCCAGCAGTTACTCGGCACTAGAGGGACCCGATTTT CASSYSALEGPDF
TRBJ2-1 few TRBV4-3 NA TGCGCCAGCAGCCAAGATCGAGGGAGGAGCTCCTACAATGAGCAGTTCTTC CASSQDRGRSSYNEQFF
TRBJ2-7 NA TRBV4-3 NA TGCGCCAGCAGCCAAGGTCGTGTCACCTACGAGCAGTACTTC CASSQGRVTYEQYF
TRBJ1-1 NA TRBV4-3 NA TGCGCCAGCAGCCACGGGCCCGAAAACACTGAAGCTTTCTTT CASSHGPENTEAFF
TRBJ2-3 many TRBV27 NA TGTGCCAGCAGTTTATCCAGGGGCACAGATACGCAGTATTTT CASSLSRGTDTQYF
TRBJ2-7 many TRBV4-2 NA TGTGCCAGCAGCCAAGAAAGGAACGAGCGGATCTACGAGCAGTACTTC CASSQERNERIYEQYF
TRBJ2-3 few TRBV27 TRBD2 TGTGCCAGCATTCCGACTCGCGGGAGTGCTGTCGGCACAGATACGCAGTATTTT CASIPTRGSAVGTDTQYF
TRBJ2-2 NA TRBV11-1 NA TGTGCCAGCAGCCTAATCCCTTCACAGGTCCTCAACACCGGGGAGCTGTTTTTT CASSLIPSQVLNTGELFF
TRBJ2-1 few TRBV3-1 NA TGTGCCAGCAGCCAAGATAAGCGGCTATCGCCCTACAATGAGCAGTTCTTC CASSQDKRLSPYNEQFF
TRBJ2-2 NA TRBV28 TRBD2 TGTGCCAGCAGTTCCTTAAGGACTAGCGGGACCGGGGAGCTGTTTTTT CASSSLRTSGTGELFF
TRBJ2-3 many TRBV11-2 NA TGTGCCAGCAGCTTAGTTTCAGTTACTAGCACAGATACGCAGTATTTT CASSLVSVTSTDTQYF
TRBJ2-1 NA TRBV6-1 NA TGTGCCAGCAGGCCCCGGTACGGATACAATGAGCAGTTCTTC CASRPRYGYNEQFF
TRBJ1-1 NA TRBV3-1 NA TGTGCCAGCAGCCAAGAACAGGGCCCTATCCCGAACACTGAAGCTTTCTTT CASSQEQGPIPNTEAFF
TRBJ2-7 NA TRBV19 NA TGTGCCAGTAGTCCGTCACAGGGAATCTACGAGCAGTACTTC CASSPSQGIYEQYF
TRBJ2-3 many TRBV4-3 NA TGCGCCAGCAGCCGCAGGAATACTAGCACAGATACGCAGTATTTT CASSRRNTSTDTQYF
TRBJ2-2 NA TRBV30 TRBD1 TGTGCCTGGAGTGCGACAGGGACCGGGGAGCTGTTTTTT CAWSATGTGELFF
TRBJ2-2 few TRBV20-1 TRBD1 TGCAGTGCCACCGGACAGGCAACCACCGGGGAGCTGTTTTTT CSATGQATTGELFF
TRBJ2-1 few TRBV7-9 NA TGTGCCAGCAGCGCTACCCTAGCAGACAATGAGCAGTTCTTC CASSATLADNEQFF
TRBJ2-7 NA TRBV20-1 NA TGCAGTGCTAGTAATCACAGACTCTCCTACGAGCAGTACTTC CSASNHRLSYEQYF
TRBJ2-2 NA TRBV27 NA TGTGCCAGCAGTTCATCAGACACCGGGGAGCTGTTTTTT CASSSSDTGELFF
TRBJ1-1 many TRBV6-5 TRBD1 TGTGCCAGCAGTTACTCGATGACAGGGATCGGCACTGAAGCTTTCTTT CASSYSMTGIGTEAFF
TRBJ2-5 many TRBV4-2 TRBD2 TGTGCCAGCAGCCAAGAGGGGACTAGCGGGGGGGCGGATCAAGAGACCCAGTACTTC CASSQEGTSGGADQETQYF
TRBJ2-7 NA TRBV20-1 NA TGCAGTGCTAGAGGACGGAGGGGGTACGAGCAGTACTTC CSARGRRGYEQYF
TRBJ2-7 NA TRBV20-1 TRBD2 TGCAGTGCTAGAGGGGGGGGAGGCTCCTACGAGCAGTACTTC CSARGGGGSYEQYF
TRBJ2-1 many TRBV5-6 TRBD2 TGTGCCAGCAGCCCCCGACTAGCGGGTTCCTACAATGAGCAGTTCTTC CASSPRLAGSYNEQFF
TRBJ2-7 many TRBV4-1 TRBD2 TGCGCCAGCAGCCAAGTCCCGGGGGGCGAGCAGTACTTC CASSQVPGGEQYF